Below are 14 T cell receptor beta chains sequenced from a single sample in a study of T cells after yellow fever vaccination. TCRdb used MiXCR to reprocess the 5' RACE reads, holding one entry per CDR3 protein. The sample has approximately 550,000 distinct CDR3 sequences, 15% to 20% seen once; the top ten hold roughly an eighth. The sequencing used PBMCs, collected 15 days after the yellow fever booster vaccination. These receptors originate from a man aged 25 to 45 who received the YFV17D yellow fever vaccine.

The genes are TRBV29-1 and TRBJ1-2; 11 bases agree with TRBD1. Trimming at V came to 8 bases and at J to 6 bases, leaving 5 bases not matched to a gene. This CDR3 region has 12 residues. In germline, CDR1 is SQVTM, CDR2 ANQGSEA. DNA of the CDR3: TGCAGCTTGGACAGGGGGCAAGATGGCTACACCTTC. Translation gives CSLDRGQDGYTF.

The chain employs TRBV20-1 and TRBJ2-5, with TRBD2 matching over 8 bases. The V gene end was trimmed by 3 bases and the J gene end by 5 bases; junction bases not matched to a gene: 11. This CDR3 is built from 15 residues. Germline V CDR1 and CDR2: DFQATT, SNEGSKA (reference sequence). CDR3 nucleotides: TGCAGTGCTAGTCCCCGGCTAGCGGGTTGGGAGACCCAGTACTTC. The encoded protein is CSASPRLAGWETQYF.

V is TRBV4-3 and J is TRBJ2-3; 10 positions match TRBD1. After removal of 8 bases from V and 4 bases from J, the junction contained 6 bases not matched to a gene. Germline V gene sequence: CDR1 LGHNA, CDR2 YSLEER. The CDR3 totals 14 residues. This chain's CDR3 is CASQDRGRADTQYF. In DNA, the CDR3 is TGCGCCAGCCAAGACAGGGGGCGCGCAGATACGCAGTATTTT.

This clonotype turned up a few times. This rearrangement joins TRBV5-1 to TRBJ1-1, with TRBD1 matching 12 bases. The junction had 9 bases not matched to a gene; V was cut back by 4 bases and J by 5 bases. This CDR3 comprises 16 residues. Per the germline V gene, CDR1 is SGHRS and CDR2 is YFSETQ. The CDR3 DNA sequence: TGCGCCAGCAGCGGTGGGACAGGGGGCGAGGGGACTGAAGCTTTCTTT. As protein: CASSGGTGGEGTEAFF.

The chain carries TRBV25-1 and TRBJ1-5; 10 bases map to TRBD1. V shed 2 bases, J shed 7 bases, and the junction held 5 bases outside the gene matches. Germline-derived CDR1 and CDR2 are MGHDK and SYGVNS. CDR3 size: 15 residues. DNA for the CDR3: TGTGCCAGCAGTGAAGGGGACAGGGGCCAACAGCCCCAGCATTTT. Its translation: CASSEGDRGQQPQHF.

This chain joins TRBV5-1 and TRBJ2-3, with D perhaps matching TRBD2 (6 bases). CDR1 SGHRS and CDR2 YFSETQ come from the germline V gene. The V gene lost 4 bases and the J gene lost 0 bases, with 12 bases spanning the gap. This CDR3 has 15 residues. CDR3 DNA: TGCGCCAGCAGCCGGGACTTTCGGAGCACAGATACGCAGTATTTT. As protein: CASSRDFRSTDTQYF.

The J gene is TRBJ1-1, the V gene TRBV7-9; D remains ambiguous. The CDR3 runs to 11 residues. The germline gives CDR1 SEHNR, CDR2 FQNEAQ (reference sequence). The V gene lost 2 bases and the J gene lost 5 bases, with 3 bases spanning the gap. CDR3 bases: TGTGCCAGCAGCTTACAGACTGAAGCTTTCTTT. Protein product: CASSLQTEAFF.

This clonotype was seen a few times. This chain links TRBV6-1 with TRBJ1-1; D is possibly TRBD1 (5 bases). Trimming took 6 bases from V and 1 from J, leaving 12 bases between them. The CDR3 spans 14 residues. Germline CDR1 reads MNHNS; CDR2 reads SASEGT. DNA of the CDR3: TGTGCCAGCAGGGGGCCGGCGGCGAACACTGAAGCTTTCTTT. It codes for CASRGPAANTEAFF.

The chain carries TRBV11-2 and TRBJ2-7; D assignment may be TRBD1 or TRBD2 (5 bases each). Germline V CDR1 and CDR2: SGHAT, FQNNGV. Trimming stripped 5 bases from V and 7 bases from J, with 21 bases between. The CDR3 is 15 residues long. In DNA form, the CDR3 reads TGTGCCAGCAGCCCCATCCCGGGACGAGTGAGGGAGCAGTACTTC. It yields the protein CASSPIPGRVREQYF.

In its sample, this clonotype was seen a few times. DNA of the CDR3: TGTGCCTGGGAGCGCGGGACGAGCACAGATACGCAGTATTTT. Amino acids: CAWERGTSTDTQYF. The rearrangement links TRBV30 to TRBJ2-3; D might be TRBD2 (6 bases). This CDR3 has 14 residues. In germline, CDR1 is GTSNPN, CDR2 SVGIG (reference sequence). The V and J ends lost 5 bases and 0 bases respectively, with 12 bases between them. The variable domain in full, with the rest retrieved from reference TRBV30 and TRBJ2-3, is SQTIHQWPATLVQPVGSPLSLECTVEGTSNPNLYWYRQAAGRGLQLLFYSVGIGQISSEVPQNLSASRPQDRQFILSSKKLLLSDSGFYLCAWERGTSTDTQYFGPGTRLTVL.

This clonotype was detected only a few times. The rearrangement uses TRBV5-1 and TRBJ1-1; weak D call: TRBD1 (5 bases). V was cut by 3 bases and J by 1 base, with 10 bases left in between. The CDR3 sequence is 14 residues long. Germline V lookup: CDR1 SGHRS, CDR2 YFSETQ. The CDR3, as DNA: TGCGCCAGCAGCTATGACAGCTCGAACACTGAAGCTTTCTTT. It translates to CASSYDSSNTEAFF. Full variable domain (missing parts from reference TRBV5-1 and TRBJ1-1): KAGVTQTPRYLIKTRGQQVTLSCSPISGHRSVSWYQQTPGQGLQFLFEYFSETQRNKGNFPGRFSGRQFSNSRSEMNVSTLELGDSALYLCASSYDSSNTEAFFGQGTRLTVV.

The rearrangement links TRBV5-1 to TRBJ1-1; TRBD1 matches at 9 bases. CDR1 and CDR2 (germline): SGHRS, YFSETQ. V shed 3 bases and J 3 bases; nucleotides not matched to a gene: 6. The CDR3 is 15 residues long. The DNA for the CDR3 is TGCGCCAGCAGCTCAGGGACAGGGTTCGACACTGAAGCTTTCTTT. It yields the protein CASSSGTGFDTEAFF.

The V call is TRBV15, the J call TRBJ1-4, with 7 positions matching TRBD1. Germline CDR1 reads LNHNV; CDR2 reads YYDKDF (reference sequence). The V gene end was trimmed by 1 base and the J gene end by 8 bases; junction bases not matched to a gene: 7. There are 15 residues in the CDR3. The CDR3 is CATSRATGAGEKLFF. CDR3 nucleotide sequence: TGTGCCACCAGCAGAGCCACAGGGGCTGGGGAAAAACTGTTTTTT.

This sequence joins TRBV6-1 and TRBJ2-3; TRBD1 agrees at 8 bases. Germline V gene lookup returns CDR1 MNHNS and CDR2 SASEGT. The trim removed 4 bases at V and 0 bases at J, leaving 3 bases unmatched. The CDR3 length is 15 residues. The CDR3 DNA follows: TGTGCCAGCAGTGGACAGGGGTATAGCACAGATACGCAGTATTTT. Protein: CASSGQGYSTDTQYF.